A selection of T cell receptor beta chains follows, all from one sample in a study of blood T cell repertoires in COVID-19. Measured with immunoSEQ multiplex PCR; TCRdb has only the in-frame clones, and not every one. The data contain 300,000 or so clones, roughly nine tenths of them singletons. Input material: PBMCs or T cells enriched from blood (not recorded which). The receptors stem from a man aged 55 to 69 who had recovered from COVID-19. Each CDR3 is given with its conserved first and last residue. D genes are given only for firm matches. Clone size, where shown, is once, few, many, or a class for clones that have expanded.

j_gene,abundance,d_gene,v_gene,CDR3nt,CDR3aa
TRBJ2-5,.,TRBD1,TRBV19,TGTGCCAGTAGTCAGGGGACAGGCTTTCGGGAGACCCAGTACTTC,CASSQGTGFRETQYF
TRBJ1-5,.,.,TRBV7-3,TGTGCCAGCCCCCACGCTGGACACCCGTGGGCTCGATATTCGCCCCAGCATTTT,CASPHAGHPWARYSPQHF
TRBJ2-7,.,TRBD1,TRBV6-5,TGTGCCAGCGGGTACGACAGGGCCTACGAGCAGTACTTC,CASGYDRAYEQYF
TRBJ2-5,.,TRBD2,TRBV9,TGTGCCAGCAGCGTAGTGGGGACTAGCGCCACTTCGACCCAGTACTTC,CASSVVGTSATSTQYF
TRBJ1-4,.,.,TRBV15,TGTGCCACCAGCAGCGGCAGGGGAGGGCATAATGAAAAACTGTTTTTT,CATSSGRGGHNEKLFF
TRBJ2-3,.,.,TRBV7-2,TGTGCCAGCAGCTCAAACCGACACACAGATACGCAGTATTTT,CASSSNRHTDTQYF
TRBJ2-5,.,.,TRBV10-2,TGCGCCAGCAGCCTCCAAGAGACCCAGTACTTC,CASSLQETQYF
TRBJ1-4,.,.,TRBV10-2,TGCGCCAGCGGGACTGCAACTAATGAAAAACTGTTTTTT,CASGTATNEKLFF
TRBJ1-1,.,.,TRBV19,TGTGCCAGTAGTAAACAGGTGAACACTGAAGCTTTCTTT,CASSKQVNTEAFF
TRBJ2-1,once,TRBD2,TRBV25-1,TGTGCCAGCAGTAGAGCGGGGGACTATTACAATGAGCAGTTCTTC,CASSRAGDYYNEQFF
TRBJ2-1,.,TRBD1,TRBV5-1,TGCGCCAGCAGCTTTCGAGGACAGGGGGCGTACAATGAGCAGTTCTTC,CASSFRGQGAYNEQFF
TRBJ1-5,.,.,TRBV7-4,TGTGCCAGAGGGGTTTACGACAATCAGCCCCAGCATTTT,CARGVYDNQPQHF
TRBJ2-1,.,TRBD1,TRBV23-1,TGCGCCAGCAGTCAATCTGGACAGGGGGCTTCCCCAAGCTCCTACAATGAGCAGTTCTTC,CASSQSGQGASPSSYNEQFF
TRBJ2-5,.,.,TRBV5-1,TGCGCCAGCAGCTTTGCAGAGGGTCGGCAAGAGACCCAGTACTTC,CASSFAEGRQETQYF
TRBJ1-1,once,.,TRBV2,TGTGCCAGCAGAGGAGAGAACACTGAAGCTTTCTTT,CASRGENTEAFF
TRBJ2-1,.,TRBD2,TRBV14,TGTGCCAGCAGCCTCCGACTAGCTGGAAATGAGCAGTTCTTC,CASSLRLAGNEQFF
TRBJ1-6,.,.,TRBV7-2,TGTGCCAGCACACAGGGATGGGCTTCACCCCTCCACTTT,CASTQGWASPLHF
TRBJ2-1,.,TRBD2,TRBV4-2,TGTGCCAGCAGCCAACAAACCCCGGCGGGACTAGCCTACAATGAGCAGTTCTTC,CASSQQTPAGLAYNEQFF
TRBJ1-5,once,.,TRBV11-1,TGTGCCAGCAGCTTGACGGGAAATCAGCCCCAGCATTTT,CASSLTGNQPQHF
TRBJ2-2,.,.,TRBV7-9,TGTGCCAGCAGCTTAGTCCCCCTGAACACCGGGGAGCTGTTTTTT,CASSLVPLNTGELFF
TRBJ1-5,.,.,TRBV6-5,TGTGCCAGCAGTTACTCCTCCTTTTATCAGCCCCAGCATTTT,CASSYSSFYQPQHF
TRBJ2-4,.,TRBD2,TRBV5-1,TGCGCCAGCAGCTTGGAGGTAGCGGGATCCTTTGGGAACATTCAGTACTTC,CASSLEVAGSFGNIQYF
TRBJ1-2,.,.,TRBV12-3/TRBV12-4,TGTGCCAGCAGTCTCAGGGTCAACTATGGCTACACCTTC,CASSLRVNYGYTF
TRBJ2-2,.,TRBD2,TRBV7-2,TGTGCCAGCAGTCCGCTAGCGGGGGGGCGGGGCACCGGGGAGCTGTTTTTT,CASSPLAGGRGTGELFF
TRBJ2-3,few,TRBD1,TRBV11-3,TGTGCCAGCAGTCCCGGGACAGGGTCCCGCACAGATACGCAGTATTTT,CASSPGTGSRTDTQYF
TRBJ1-4,.,.,TRBV6-5,TGTGCCAGCAGTTACTCGAGCGTCGTGGAGAATGAAAAACTGTTTTTT,CASSYSSVVENEKLFF
TRBJ1-5,.,.,TRBV6-5,TGTGCCAGCAGGCCAGGGCGAAATCAGCCCCAGCATTTT,CASRPGRNQPQHF
TRBJ2-1,.,TRBD1,TRBV24-1,TGTGCCACCAGTGAGGCCGGGACAGGGACCTACAATGAGCAGTTCTTC,CATSEAGTGTYNEQFF
TRBJ1-2,.,TRBD1,TRBV6-2/TRBV6-3,TGTGCCAGCAGCATCCGACCCGGGACAGTGCATGGCTACACCTTC,CASSIRPGTVHGYTF
TRBJ2-1,.,TRBD1,TRBV7-3,TGTGCCAGCAGTCGAACAGGGGACCCGTCGGGTGAGCAGTTCTTC,CASSRTGDPSGEQFF
TRBJ1-1,.,.,TRBV27,TGTGCCAGCAGTCACCCGGGGGTGGGCACTGAAGCTTTCTTT,CASSHPGVGTEAFF
TRBJ2-1,.,TRBD1,TRBV5-8,TGTGCCAGCAGCCGGGACAGTACCTACAATGAGCAGTTCTTC,CASSRDSTYNEQFF
TRBJ1-1,.,TRBD1,TRBV13,TGTGCCAGCAGCTTAGGCCTTTCCAGGGGGCGCGGCACTGAAGCTTTCTTT,CASSLGLSRGRGTEAFF
TRBJ2-2,.,.,TRBV10-1,TGCGTCAGCAGTGAGCCGAAGCGTCCCGGGGAGCTGTTTTTT,CVSSEPKRPGELFF
TRBJ2-5,.,.,TRBV19,TGTGCCAGTAGTGGAGGAGAGACCCAGTACTTC,CASSGGETQYF
TRBJ2-7,.,.,TRBV7-9,TGTGCCAGCAGCTCGACAGAGACCTACGAGCAGTACTTC,CASSSTETYEQYF
TRBJ1-2,few,TRBD1,TRBV13,TGTGCCAGCAGCGACAGGGGGCTCTATGGCTACACCTTC,CASSDRGLYGYTF
TRBJ1-5,.,.,TRBV9,TGTGCCAGCAGCCCGGGGGGCAGATATCAGCCCCAGCATTTT,CASSPGGRYQPQHF
TRBJ1-6,.,.,TRBV3-1/TRBV3-2,TGTGCCAGCAGCCAATTGATGCCGGGAGAGACACCCCTCCACTTT,CASSQLMPGETPLHF
TRBJ1-4,.,.,TRBV7-9,TGTGCCAGCAGCTTCCCGGACAGTAATGAAAAACTGTTTTTT,CASSFPDSNEKLFF
TRBJ2-1,.,TRBD2,TRBV2,TGTGCCAGCAACGAGGGACTAGCGGGGGGCAAGCAGTTCTTC,CASNEGLAGGKQFF
TRBJ1-1,.,.,TRBV7-9,TGTGCCAGCAGCTTAATTGCAGGGGAAGCTTTCTTT,CASSLIAGEAFF
TRBJ2-5,.,.,TRBV7-2,TGTGCCAGCAGCTCCAGGGATAGAAAAGAGACCCAGTACTTC,CASSSRDRKETQYF
TRBJ1-3,.,.,TRBV2,TGTGCCAGCAGACGACAGGCCTCTGGAAACACCATATATTTT,CASRRQASGNTIYF
TRBJ2-5,.,.,TRBV10-3,TGTGCCATCAGCGCGTCCGGCCAAGAGACCCAGTACTTC,CAISASGQETQYF
TRBJ2-7,few,.,TRBV7-9,TGTGCCAGCAGCTCCAGGGTAGACAGAGTGTCCTACGAGCAGTACTTC,CASSSRVDRVSYEQYF
TRBJ2-7,.,TRBD1,TRBV11-2,TGTGCCAGCAGCCCTGGGACAGGGGGTTTTTACGAGCAGTACTTC,CASSPGTGGFYEQYF
TRBJ2-7,.,.,TRBV6-5,TGTGCCAGCAATGGTGAAAGAGGCTCCTACGAGCAGTACTTC,CASNGERGSYEQYF
TRBJ1-5,.,.,TRBV12-5,TGTGCTAGTGGTGTGGAGCGGAATCAGCCCCAGCATTTT,CASGVERNQPQHF
TRBJ1-6,.,.,TRBV7-3,TGTGCCAGCAGCCAAAGGGGGGGCGGAACGTCACCCCTCCACTTT,CASSQRGGGTSPLHF
TRBJ2-5,.,.,TRBV16,TGTGCCAGCAGCCGTCTGGCAATCCAAGAGACCCAGTACTTC,CASSRLAIQETQYF
TRBJ1-5,few,.,TRBV7-8,TGTGCCAGCAGCTTAGAGACAGTAGGGAGGAATCAGCCCCAGCATTTT,CASSLETVGRNQPQHF
TRBJ2-6,.,.,TRBV11-3,TGTGCCAGCAGCCGAGGGAGCTCTGGGGCCAACGTCCTGACTTTC,CASSRGSSGANVLTF